Listed below are T cell receptor beta chains from one sample, sequenced in a study of T cell repertoires in cytomegalovirus infection. MiXCR, applied by TCRdb to the reads, yields one record per CDR3 protein. The sample shows around 450,000 distinct CDR3 sequences, roughly 30% of them seen only once. The specimen sequenced was PBMCs. The receptors were gathered from a human donor in good health (CMV status not recorded). Some clones in this sample may be carry-over from other donors' samples. Each CDR3 is given with its conserved first and last residue. A D gene is named only where the DNA matches it firmly. A row's size may be missing; if present it is once, few, many or a size class.

>.|17|many|TRBJ2-3|TRBV7-9
CASSLLPTGVGTDTQYF
TGTGCCAGCAGCTTATTACCAACGGGGGTAGGGACAGATACGCAGTATTTT
>.|14|.|TRBJ2-1|TRBV19
CASSIARGAGEQFF
TGTGCCAGTAGTATAGCCCGGGGGGCCGGGGAGCAGTTCTTC
>.|14|.|TRBJ1-5|TRBV5-6
CASSPRDMNQPQHF
TGTGCCAGCAGCCCCCGGGACATGAATCAGCCCCAGCATTTT
>.|13|.|TRBJ1-1|TRBV7-9
CASSLGQDSEAFF
TGTGCCAGCAGCTTAGGACAGGATTCCGAAGCTTTCTTT
>TRBD1|13|.|TRBJ1-1|TRBV11-2
CASSPRTGLEALF
TGTGCCAGCAGCCCGCGGACAGGGCTAGAAGCTTTGTTT
>.|15|.|TRBJ2-3|TRBV5-4
CASSLAGGGADTQYF
TGTGCCAGCAGCTTGGCTGGAGGGGGAGCAGATACGCAGTATTTT
>.|13|many|TRBJ1-1|TRBV7-6
CASSLGTDTEAFF
TGTGCCAGCAGCTTAGGGACGGACACTGAAGCTTTCTTT
>.|11|.|TRBJ1-2|TRBV12-3/TRBV12-4
CATGDLYGYTF
TGTGCCACTGGTGACCTCTATGGCTACACCTTC
>.|12|.|TRBJ2-3|TRBV29-1
CSVDREPDTQYF
TGCAGCGTTGATCGGGAACCAGATACGCAGTATTTT
>.|14|.|TRBJ1-1|TRBV19
CASSSTGGNTEAFF
TGTGCCAGTAGTTCGACCGGGGGGAACACTGAAGCTTTCTTT